Sequencing of this T cell receptor (beta chain) was carried out in a study of T cells in Graves' hyperthyroidism and ophthalmopathy. CDR1 and CDR2 from the germline V gene are MNHNS and SASEGT. The CDR3 is made up of 15 amino acids. V was pared by 5 bases and J by 2 bases, with 14 bases between. If no ophthalmopathy progression occurred within 18 months, Graves' hyperthyroidism was stable. Using RNA transcripts as the source, TCR beta CDR3 regions were amplified. TCR CDR3 underwent first-round RT-PCR with the HTBI primer set. MiXCR, run by TCRdb on the multiplex PCR reads, gives a single entry per CDR3 protein. The sample lists under 800,000 distinct CDR3 sequences, less than 15% occurring once. This clonotype was detected only a few times.

This chain joins TRBV6-1 and TRBJ2-3; D possibly corresponds to TRBD2 (5 bases). The clonotype comes from a woman in her late teens or twenties with Graves' hyperthyroidism. The sequencing input was blood. CDR3 region: CASSRGLFITDTQYF. The CDR3 bases are TGTGCCAGCAGTCGTGGACTTTTCATCACAGATACGCAGTATTTT.